This record covers a single TCR beta chain. This CDR3 is 15 amino acids long. V was shortened by 2 bases and J by 9 bases, with 16 bases between the two germline ends. The V gene's germline CDR1 is MNHEY and CDR2 SVGAGI. This entry is derived from a study of OX40 agonist ivuxolimab in advanced cancers. Generated by immunoSEQ multiplex PCR, the TCRdb table keeps only in-frame clones and is missing some. The table has tens of thousands of clones, roughly 80% seen once. The rearrangement uses TRBV6-5 and TRBJ2-2; D ambiguous. The TCR sequence derives from an adult with an advanced solid tumor such as melanoma, head and neck, liver or kidney cancer. Here the sequenced sample was CD4+ or CD8+ T cells sorted from blood, taken in a trial of the OX40 agonist ivuxolimab. CDR3 in DNA: TGTGCCAGCAGTTACCGACCCACACCCGACCGGGAGCTGTTTTTT. Protein product: CASSYRPTPDRELFF.